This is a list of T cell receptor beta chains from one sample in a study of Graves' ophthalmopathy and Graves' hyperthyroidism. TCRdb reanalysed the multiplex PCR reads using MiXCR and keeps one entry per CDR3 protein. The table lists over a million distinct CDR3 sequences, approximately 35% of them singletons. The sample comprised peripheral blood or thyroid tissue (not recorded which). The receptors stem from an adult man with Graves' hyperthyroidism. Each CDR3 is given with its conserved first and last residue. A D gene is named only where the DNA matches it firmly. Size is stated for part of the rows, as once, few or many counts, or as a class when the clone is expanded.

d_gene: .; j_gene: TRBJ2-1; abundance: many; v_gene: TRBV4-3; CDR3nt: TGCGCCAGCAGCCAAGTAGTGTCAACCTACAATGAGCAGTTCTTC; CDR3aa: CASSQVVSTYNEQFF
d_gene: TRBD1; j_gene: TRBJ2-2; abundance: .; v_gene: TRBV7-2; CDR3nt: TGTGCCAGCAGCTTGGGGGGGACAGGGAGAAGGACCGGGGAGCTGTTTTTT; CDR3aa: CASSLGGTGRRTGELFF
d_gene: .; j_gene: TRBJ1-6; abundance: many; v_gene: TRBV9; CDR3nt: TGTGCCAGCAGCTCAACCGGGACGGGGGATTCACCCCTCCACTTT; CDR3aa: CASSSTGTGDSPLHF
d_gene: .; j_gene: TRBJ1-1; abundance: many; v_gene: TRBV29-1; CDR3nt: TGCAGCGGGAGGGACGGACAGAACACTGAAGCTTTCTTT; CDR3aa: CSGRDGQNTEAFF
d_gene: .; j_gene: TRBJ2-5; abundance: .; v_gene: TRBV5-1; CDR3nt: TGCGCCAGCAGCGTTGCATCCGGGACCCTCCCCGAGACCCAGTACTTC; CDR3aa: CASSVASGTLPETQYF
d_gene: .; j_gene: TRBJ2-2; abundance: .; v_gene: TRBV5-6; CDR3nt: TGTGCCAGCAGCTTGGCCCCCCATGCCGGGGAGCTGTTTTTT; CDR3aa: CASSLAPHAGELFF
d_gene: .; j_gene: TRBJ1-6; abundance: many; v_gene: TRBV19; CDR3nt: TGTGCCAGTAGTATGCCGGGACGGGCTAATTCACCCCTCCACTTT; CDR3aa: CASSMPGRANSPLHF
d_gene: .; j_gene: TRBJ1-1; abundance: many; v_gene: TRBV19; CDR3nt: TGTGCCAGTAGTATATTCTGGAACACTGAAGCTTTCTTT; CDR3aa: CASSIFWNTEAFF
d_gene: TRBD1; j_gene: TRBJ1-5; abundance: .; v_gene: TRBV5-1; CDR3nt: TGCGCCAGCAGAATGGACAGGGGCAAGGGCCAGCCCCAGCATTTT; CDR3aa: CASRMDRGKGQPQHF
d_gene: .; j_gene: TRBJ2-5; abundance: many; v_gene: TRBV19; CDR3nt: TGTGCCAGTAGTATAGCCGGGGAGGAGACCCAGTACTTC; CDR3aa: CASSIAGEETQYF
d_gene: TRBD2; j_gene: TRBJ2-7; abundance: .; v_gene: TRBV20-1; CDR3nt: TGCAGTGCTATACACAAGACTAGCCGGGCTAGGGAGCAGTACTTC; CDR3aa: CSAIHKTSRAREQYF
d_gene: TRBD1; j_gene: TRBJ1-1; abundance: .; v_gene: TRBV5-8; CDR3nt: TGTGCCAGCAGCTTCCCCGGGACAGGGGTGAGGAACACTGAAGCTTTCTTT; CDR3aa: CASSFPGTGVRNTEAFF
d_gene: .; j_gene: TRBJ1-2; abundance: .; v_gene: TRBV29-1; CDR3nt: TGCAGCTTGGAGGGACTTAAAGGCTACACCTTC; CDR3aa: CSLEGLKGYTF
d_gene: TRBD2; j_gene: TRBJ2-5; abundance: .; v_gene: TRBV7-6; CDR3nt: TGTGCCAGCAGCTTAGCAGGGACTAGCGGGGGGCCCACGACCCAGTACTTC; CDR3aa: CASSLAGTSGGPTTQYF
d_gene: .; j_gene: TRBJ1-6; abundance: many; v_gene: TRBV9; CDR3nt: TGTGCCAGCAGCGTGACGGAGGATTCACCCCTCCACTTT; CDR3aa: CASSVTEDSPLHF
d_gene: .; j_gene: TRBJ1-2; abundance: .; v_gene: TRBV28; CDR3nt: TGTGCCAGCAGTTTAAAGCCGGGACCCTACTATGGCTACACCTTC; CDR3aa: CASSLKPGPYYGYTF
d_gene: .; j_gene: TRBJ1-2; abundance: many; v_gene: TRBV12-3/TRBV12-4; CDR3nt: TGTGCCAGCAGTTTAGCGCATCCGATGGGCTACACCTTC; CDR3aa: CASSLAHPMGYTF
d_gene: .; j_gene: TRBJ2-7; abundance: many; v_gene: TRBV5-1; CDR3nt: TGCGCCAGCAGCTTGTTGGCGGTTAACTACGAGCAGTACTTC; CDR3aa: CASSLLAVNYEQYF
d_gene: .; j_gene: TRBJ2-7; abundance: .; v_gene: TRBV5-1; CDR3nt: TGCGCCAGCAGCTTGGGTGGAAAGGTTTCGACATACGAGCAGTACTTC; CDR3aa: CASSLGGKVSTYEQYF
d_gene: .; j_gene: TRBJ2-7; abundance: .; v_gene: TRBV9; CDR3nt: TGTGCCAGCAGCCCTCATCGGGACCACGAGCAGTACTTC; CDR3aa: CASSPHRDHEQYF
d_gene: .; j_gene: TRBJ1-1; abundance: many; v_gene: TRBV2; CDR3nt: TGTGCCAGCAGCCTTACTACGACGGTGAACACTGAAGCTTTCTTT; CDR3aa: CASSLTTTVNTEAFF
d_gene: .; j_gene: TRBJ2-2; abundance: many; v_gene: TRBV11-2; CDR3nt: TGTGCCAGCAGCTTACAGCAGAACACCGGGGAGCTGTTTTTT; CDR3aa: CASSLQQNTGELFF
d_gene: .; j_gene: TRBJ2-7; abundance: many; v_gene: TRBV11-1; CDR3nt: TGTGCCAGCAGCCGCCTCCGCGGGGTGAAGGCCTACGAGCAGTACTTC; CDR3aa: CASSRLRGVKAYEQYF
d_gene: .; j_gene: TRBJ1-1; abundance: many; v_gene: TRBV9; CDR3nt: TGTGCCAGCAGACCTGACCCGGGGGGCGGGACTGAAGCTTTCTTT; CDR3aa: CASRPDPGGGTEAFF
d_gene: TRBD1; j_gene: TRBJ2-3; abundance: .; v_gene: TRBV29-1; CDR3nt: TGCAGCGGGGACAGGCGGAACACAGATACGCAGTATTTT; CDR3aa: CSGDRRNTDTQYF
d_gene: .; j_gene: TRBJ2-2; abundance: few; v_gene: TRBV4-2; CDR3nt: TGTGCCAGCAGCCAACTAGGAGGGGCCGGGGAGCTGTTTTTT; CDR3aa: CASSQLGGAGELFF
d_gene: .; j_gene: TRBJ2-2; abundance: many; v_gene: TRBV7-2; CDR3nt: TGTGCCAGCAGCACGGACAGTTACGGGGAGCTGTTTTTT; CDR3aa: CASSTDSYGELFF
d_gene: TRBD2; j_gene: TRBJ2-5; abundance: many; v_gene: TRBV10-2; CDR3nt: TGTGCCAGCAGCGCGGGACTAGCGGGAGAGACCCAGTACTTC; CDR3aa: CASSAGLAGETQYF
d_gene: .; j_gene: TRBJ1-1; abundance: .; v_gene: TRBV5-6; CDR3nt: TGTGCCAGCAGCTTGGGGGGGGCGCTTTTAGCTTTCTTT; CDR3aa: CASSLGGALLAFF
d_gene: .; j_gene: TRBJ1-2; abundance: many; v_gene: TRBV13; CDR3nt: TGTGCCAGCAGCGTGGACAATGGGAATGGTGGCTACACCTTC; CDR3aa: CASSVDNGNGGYTF
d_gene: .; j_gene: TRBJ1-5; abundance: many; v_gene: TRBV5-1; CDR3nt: TGCGCCAGCAGTAGGGCCCCCAATCAGCCCCAGCATTTT; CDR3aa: CASSRAPNQPQHF
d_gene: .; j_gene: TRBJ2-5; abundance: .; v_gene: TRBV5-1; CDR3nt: TGCGCCAGCAGCCCACAGGGGGGGGCAACCCAGTACTTC; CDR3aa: CASSPQGGATQYF
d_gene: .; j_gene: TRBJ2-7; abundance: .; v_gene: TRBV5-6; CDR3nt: TGTGCCAGCAGCGGAGCAGGGATCCAACGATCCTACGAGCAGTACTTC; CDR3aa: CASSGAGIQRSYEQYF
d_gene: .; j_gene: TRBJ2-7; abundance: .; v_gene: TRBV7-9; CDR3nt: TGTGCCAGCAGCGAGTATAACACCGGGGAGCAGTACTTC; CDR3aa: CASSEYNTGEQYF
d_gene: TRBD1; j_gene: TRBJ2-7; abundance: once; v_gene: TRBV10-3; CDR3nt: TGTGCCATCACCCGGGACAGGAACTACGAGCAGTACTTC; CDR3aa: CAITRDRNYEQYF
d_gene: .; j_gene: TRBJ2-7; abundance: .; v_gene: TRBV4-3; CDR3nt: TGCGCCAGCAGCCAAGGGATCGGGAGCTACGAGCAGTACTTC; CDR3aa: CASSQGIGSYEQYF
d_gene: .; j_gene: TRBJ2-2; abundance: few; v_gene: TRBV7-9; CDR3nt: TGTGCCAGCAGTTTCCGGCGGGCCTTATCGAACACCGGGGAGCTGTTTTTT; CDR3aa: CASSFRRALSNTGELFF
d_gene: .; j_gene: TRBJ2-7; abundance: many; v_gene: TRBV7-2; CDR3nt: TGTGCCAGCAGCTTAGCCAGGGGACGGAGCGAGCAGTACTTC; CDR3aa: CASSLARGRSEQYF
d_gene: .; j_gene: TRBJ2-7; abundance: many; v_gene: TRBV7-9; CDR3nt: TGTGCCAGCAGCCCCGCGCGGTACAGGGGAGGCGAGCAGTACTTC; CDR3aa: CASSPARYRGGEQYF
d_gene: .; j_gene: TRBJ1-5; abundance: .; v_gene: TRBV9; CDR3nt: TGTGCCAGCAGCGTAGGTCAGGTCCCCTACGAGCATTTT; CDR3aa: CASSVGQVPYEHF
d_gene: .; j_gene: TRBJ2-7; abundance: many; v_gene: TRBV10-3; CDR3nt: TGTGCCATCAGTCTAGGCTACGAGCAGTACTTC; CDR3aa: CAISLGYEQYF